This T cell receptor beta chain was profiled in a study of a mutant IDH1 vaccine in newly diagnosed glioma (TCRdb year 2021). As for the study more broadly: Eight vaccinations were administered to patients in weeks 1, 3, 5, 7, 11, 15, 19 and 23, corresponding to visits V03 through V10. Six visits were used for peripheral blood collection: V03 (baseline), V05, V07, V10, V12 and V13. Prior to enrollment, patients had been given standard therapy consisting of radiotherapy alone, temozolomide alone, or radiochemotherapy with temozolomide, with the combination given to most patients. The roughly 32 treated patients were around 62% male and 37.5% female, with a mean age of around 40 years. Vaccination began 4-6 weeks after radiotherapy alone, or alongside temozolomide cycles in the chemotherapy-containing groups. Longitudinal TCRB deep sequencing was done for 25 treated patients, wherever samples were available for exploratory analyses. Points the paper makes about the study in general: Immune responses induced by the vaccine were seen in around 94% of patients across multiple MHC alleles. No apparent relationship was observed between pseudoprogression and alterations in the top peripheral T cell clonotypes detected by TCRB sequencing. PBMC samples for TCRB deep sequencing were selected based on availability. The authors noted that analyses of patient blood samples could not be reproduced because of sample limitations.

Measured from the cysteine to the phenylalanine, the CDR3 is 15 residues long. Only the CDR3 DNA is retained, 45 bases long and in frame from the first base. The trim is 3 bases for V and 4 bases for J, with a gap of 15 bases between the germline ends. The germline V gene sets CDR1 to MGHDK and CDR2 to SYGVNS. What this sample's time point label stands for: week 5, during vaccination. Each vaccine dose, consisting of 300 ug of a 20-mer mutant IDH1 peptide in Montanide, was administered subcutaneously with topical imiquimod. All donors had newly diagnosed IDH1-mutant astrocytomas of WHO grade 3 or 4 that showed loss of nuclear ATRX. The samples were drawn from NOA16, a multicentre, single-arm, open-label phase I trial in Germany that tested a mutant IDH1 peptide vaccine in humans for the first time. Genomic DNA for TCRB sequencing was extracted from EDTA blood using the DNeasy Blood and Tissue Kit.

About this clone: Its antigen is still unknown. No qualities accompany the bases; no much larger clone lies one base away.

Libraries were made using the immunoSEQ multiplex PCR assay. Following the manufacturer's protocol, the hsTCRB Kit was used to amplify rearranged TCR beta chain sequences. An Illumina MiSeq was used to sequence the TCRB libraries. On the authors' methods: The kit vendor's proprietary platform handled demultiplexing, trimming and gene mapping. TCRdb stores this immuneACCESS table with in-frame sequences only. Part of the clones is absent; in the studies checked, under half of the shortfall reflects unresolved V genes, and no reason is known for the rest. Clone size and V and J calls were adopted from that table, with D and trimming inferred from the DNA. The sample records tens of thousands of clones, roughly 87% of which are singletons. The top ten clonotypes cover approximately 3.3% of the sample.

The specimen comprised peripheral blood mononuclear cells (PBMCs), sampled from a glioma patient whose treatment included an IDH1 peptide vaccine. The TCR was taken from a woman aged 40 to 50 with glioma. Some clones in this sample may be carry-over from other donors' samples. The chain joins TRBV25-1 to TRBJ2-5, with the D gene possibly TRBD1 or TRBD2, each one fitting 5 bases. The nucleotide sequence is TGTGCCAGCAGTGAGGGGACGGAGAAGGCAGAGACCCAGTACTTC. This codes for CASSEGTEKAETQYF.